This is a list of T cell receptor beta chains from one sample in a study of tumor and adjacent non-tumor tissue in lung cancer. TCRdb re-called the multiplex PCR reads through MiXCR, storing one row per CDR3 protein. The sample holds some 100,000 distinct CDR3 sequences, more than 55% seen once. The sequenced sample consisted of distant non-tumor lung tissue. The receptors were sampled from a man aged 25 to 45 with non-small cell lung cancer. CDR3s include the opening cysteine and the closing phenylalanine or tryptophan. Fields, in order: J gene, V gene, CDR3 protein.

J: TRBJ2-1
V: TRBV11-2
CDR3: CASSPSSGEYNEQFF

J: TRBJ2-1
V: TRBV11-3
CDR3: CASSLGQASGNEQFF

J: TRBJ2-5
V: TRBV6-5
CDR3: CAIMSGALQETQYF

J: TRBJ1-1
V: TRBV18
CDR3: CANSPDITNTEAFF

J: TRBJ1-1
V: TRBV12-3/TRBV12-4
CDR3: CASSPSPNTEAFF

J: TRBJ2-7
V: TRBV7-9
CDR3: CASNFESSYEQYF

J: TRBJ2-2
V: TRBV5-1
CDR3: CASSPGQGARTGELFF

J: TRBJ1-2
V: TRBV6-1
CDR3: CASRTSDRVSVGYTF

J: TRBJ2-1
V: TRBV11-3
CDR3: CANSSREAGAYNEQFF

J: TRBJ2-1
V: TRBV11-2
CDR3: CASSSGMAWGEDEQFF

J: TRBJ2-2
V: TRBV19
CDR3: CASSIRQGAGTGELFF

J: TRBJ1-1
V: TRBV19
CDR3: CASSQVAEINTEAFF

J: TRBJ2-3
V: TRBV11-2
CDR3: CASSLQGAKTDMQYF

J: TRBJ2-2
V: TRBV29-1
CDR3: CSVGCSTGELFF

J: TRBJ2-7
V: TRBV6-1
CDR3: CACSRRGAYEQYF

J: TRBJ2-3
V: TRBV4-1
CDR3: CASSLTIPRTSRTDTQYF

J: TRBJ2-2
V: TRBV6-1
CDR3: CASYTEPSGELFF

J: TRBJ2-7
V: TRBV6-2/TRBV6-3
CDR3: CASRYRDKALEQYF

J: TRBJ2-6
V: TRBV11-3
CDR3: CASRLGAAGANVLTF

J: TRBJ2-7
V: TRBV6-5
CDR3: CASSYGGTLSSYEQYF

J: TRBJ2-2
V: TRBV11-2
CDR3: CTSSPGTGLNTGELFF

J: TRBJ1-5
V: TRBV4-3
CDR3: CASSQDLGRSQPQHF

J: TRBJ1-2
V: TRBV15
CDR3: CATSRDLTDTGNYGYTF

J: TRBJ1-5
V: TRBV11-2
CDR3: CASSPGTGGNQPQHF

J: TRBJ2-7
V: TRBV24-1
CDR3: CATSELAGREAFHEQYF

J: TRBJ2-7
V: TRBV4-1
CDR3: CASSPPLGVCLTYEQYF

J: TRBJ2-2
V: TRBV20-1
CDR3: CCAQGRIGELFF

J: TRBJ2-1
V: TRBV20-1
CDR3: CSGIRTGDNEQLF

J: TRBJ2-7
V: TRBV4-1
CDR3: CASSNPNSYKQYF

J: TRBJ1-2
V: TRBV20-1
CDR3: CRARWSYGYTF

J: TRBJ1-1
V: TRBV13
CDR3: CASSSLDRRRTFF

J: TRBJ2-1
V: TRBV11-3
CDR3: CASSLGGVVEQFF

J: TRBJ2-5
V: TRBV6-5
CDR3: CASSYDASIVTQYF

J: TRBJ2-3
V: TRBV7-8
CDR3: CASTFHASDAQYF

J: TRBJ2-7
V: TRBV5-4
CDR3: CASSRTTGGPLEQYF

J: TRBJ2-7
V: TRBV29-1
CDR3: CSVLVGERGSHEQYF

J: TRBJ2-1
V: TRBV11-3
CDR3: CASKAGTGMHNEQFF

J: TRBJ2-5
V: TRBV24-1
CDR3: CATSDPSGSPSETQYF

J: TRBJ1-6
V: TRBV20-1
CDR3: CSIRDWTIISPLHF

J: TRBJ1-1
V: TRBV4-1
CDR3: CASRQEGRADTEAFF

J: TRBJ2-1
V: TRBV6-1
CDR3: CANSEALADIYNEQFF

J: TRBJ2-3
V: TRBV20-1
CDR3: CSVKIRDHTSIYTQYF

J: TRBJ2-5
V: TRBV20-1
CDR3: CSTLWETQYF

J: TRBJ1-4
V: TRBV12-3/TRBV12-4
CDR3: CASSLERREKLFF

J: TRBJ2-3
V: TRBV29-1
CDR3: CSAILAETDTQYF

J: TRBJ1-4
V: TRBV6-5
CDR3: CASGGGRNTSNEKLFF

J: TRBJ2-1
V: TRBV20-1
CDR3: CSVESLAGANELFF

J: TRBJ2-1
V: TRBV20-1
CDR3: CSAPGGEISELFF

J: TRBJ2-1
V: TRBV11-2
CDR3: CASNGGAGVSAQFF

J: TRBJ2-7
V: TRBV6-1
CDR3: CVSSEAGSGAHSYEQYF

J: TRBJ1-1
V: TRBV11-2
CDR3: CASGLGRINTEAFF

J: TRBJ2-3
V: TRBV6-5
CDR3: CASSYSYARTDTQYF

J: TRBJ2-3
V: TRBV6-2/TRBV6-3
CDR3: CASTDRLAGGHDTQYF

J: TRBJ2-7
V: TRBV11-2
CDR3: CASSGRGEQYF

J: TRBJ1-4
V: TRBV7-9
CDR3: CASSSEREGPDEKLFF

J: TRBJ2-1
V: TRBV2
CDR3: CASSFGQNEQFF

J: TRBJ2-3
V: TRBV5-5
CDR3: CASSLFLADTQYF

J: TRBJ1-1
V: TRBV4-1
CDR3: CASSQDKGGGNTEAFF